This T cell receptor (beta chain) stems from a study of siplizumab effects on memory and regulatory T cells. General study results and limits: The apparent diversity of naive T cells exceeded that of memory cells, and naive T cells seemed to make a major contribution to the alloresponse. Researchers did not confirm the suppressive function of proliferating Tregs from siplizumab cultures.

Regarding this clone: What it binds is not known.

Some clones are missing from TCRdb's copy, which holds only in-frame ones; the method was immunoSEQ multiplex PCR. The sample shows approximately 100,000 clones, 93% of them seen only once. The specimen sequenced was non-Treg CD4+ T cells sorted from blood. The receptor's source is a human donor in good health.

CDR3 region: CASSYWTSRQETQYF. The CDR3 DNA follows: TGTGCCAGCAGTTACTGGACTAGCAGACAAGAGACCCAGTACTTC. This chain connects TRBV6-6 to TRBJ2-5, with TRBD2 matching over 8 bases. The CDR3 spans 15 residues. In germline, CDR1 is MNHNY, CDR2 SVGAGI (reference sequence). V gave up 1 base and J gave up 2 bases; unmatched junction bases: 3.